This T cell receptor (beta chain) was sequenced for a study of technical replicates of blood from a handful of donors. This table comes from immunoSEQ multiplex PCR, and its TCRdb copy is limited to in-frame clones, with some not included. The sample consists of approximately 70,000 clones, around 92% of them appearing once. Sequences were obtained from T cells isolated from PBMCs. The clonotype comes from a human donor in good health.

The CDR3 reads CASSGGSNTGELFF. CDR3 nucleotides: TGCGCCAGTTCAGGGGGTTCGAACACCGGGGAGCTGTTTTTT. The genes are TRBV5-1 and TRBJ2-2; 7 nucleotides match TRBD1. V gave up 8 bases and J gave up 0 bases; unmatched junction bases: 4. The CDR3 runs 14 residues. Per the germline V gene, CDR1 is SGHRS and CDR2 is YFSETQ.